The 9 T cell receptor beta chains in this list originate from one sample, sequenced in a study of OX40 agonist ivuxolimab in advanced cancers. Library creation used the immunoSEQ multiplex PCR assay. The immuneACCESS repertoire file appears here via TCRdb, limited to in-frame rearrangements. These files lack a portion of the clones; in checked studies, under half of the deficit traces to unresolved V genes, and the cause of the others is not known. For this sample there are roughly 60,000 clones; around 83% appear just once. Clones ranked in the top ten supply 3% of the sample. The material sequenced was CD4+ or CD8+ T cells sorted from blood, taken in a trial of the OX40 agonist ivuxolimab. All receptors derive from an adult with an advanced solid tumor such as melanoma, head and neck, liver or kidney cancer.

The table lists this clone with many counts. The V call is TRBV5-5, the J call TRBJ1-2; TRBD1 is a possible D gene (6 bases). Trimming took off 0 bases at V and 4 bases at J, with 13 bases between the two ends. The length of the CDR3 is 15 residues. Germline assignment: CDR1 SGHKS and CDR2 YYEKEE (reference sequence). DNA for the CDR3: TGTGCCAGCAGCTTGGACTCGACAGGTCGCTATGGCTACACCTTC. It translates to CASSLDSTGRYGYTF.

This rearrangement joins TRBV5-1 to TRBJ2-1; 9 nucleotides agree with TRBD1. CDR1 and CDR2 (germline): SGHRS, YFSETQ. Losses at the gene ends were 3 bases for V and 0 bases for J; bases not matched to a gene: 7. This CDR3 contains 17 residues. In nucleotides, the CDR3 is TGCGCCAGCAGCTCAGGACAGGGGTCCTTCTCCTACAATGAGCAGTTCTTC. As protein: CASSSGQGSFSYNEQFF.

This clone was seen just once. CDR3 in DNA: TGCGCCAGCAGCGCAGACTCCCGGGATGAGCAGTTCTTC. This sequence encodes CASSADSRDEQFF. V gene TRBV5-1 combines with J gene TRBJ2-1; D is undetermined. This CDR3 contains 13 residues. Germline V lookup: CDR1 SGHRS, CDR2 YFSETQ. V dropped 4 bases and J dropped 8 bases, with 13 bases sitting between them.

This rearrangement joins TRBV28 to TRBJ2-2; TRBD2 aligns across 9 bases. CDR1 MDHEN and CDR2 SYDVKM come from the germline V gene. This CDR3 is 14 amino acids long. V shed 1 base, J shed 6 bases, and the junction held 0 bases outside the gene matches. The CDR3 here is CASSLSSGAGELFF. The CDR3 coding sequence is TGTGCCAGCAGTTTATCTAGCGGGGCCGGGGAGCTGTTTTTT.

In this sample, this clone turned up a few times. V gene TRBV7-2 combines with J gene TRBJ1-2; D perhaps matches TRBD1 (5 bases). Per germline, CDR1 SGHTA and CDR2 FQGNSA. V gave up 2 bases and J gave up 3 bases, with 13 bases separating them. CDR3 length: 15 residues. The CDR3 DNA follows: TGTGCCAGCAGCTTAAGTCAGGGTACTTACTATGGCTACACCTTC. It is translated as CASSLSQGTYYGYTF.

The chain joins TRBV4-3 to TRBJ2-1; TRBD2 is a possible D gene (5 bases). Germline-derived CDR1 and CDR2 are LGHNA and YSLEER. The CDR3 has 17 amino acids. V lost 0 bases and J lost 2, with 14 bases in between. The CDR3 region is CASSQDWRITTYNEQFF. CDR3 DNA sequence: TGCGCCAGCAGCCAAGATTGGAGGATTACAACCTACAATGAGCAGTTCTTC.

J is TRBJ2-7 and V is TRBV7-8; TRBD1 agrees at 8 bases. CDR1 and CDR2 (germline): SGHVS, FQNEAQ. The ends lost 2 bases at V and 6 bases at J; junction bases unmatched: 9. The CDR3 is 15 residues long. The CDR3 spells CASSLIGQGGGEQYF. CDR3 DNA sequence: TGTGCCAGCAGCTTAATCGGACAGGGAGGAGGCGAGCAGTACTTC.

This rearrangement joins TRBV7-9 to TRBJ2-7; the D call may be TRBD1 or TRBD2 (5 bases each). The germline CDR1 and CDR2 sequences are SEHNR and FQNEAQ (reference sequence). This CDR3 is built from 14 residues. Deletions cut 4 bases from V and 0 bases from J, with 10 bases between. In nucleotides, the CDR3 is TGTGCCAGCAGCTCTAAGGGGAGCTCCTACGAGCAGTACTTC. Protein product: CASSSKGSSYEQYF.

This clone was observed a handful of times. The chain recombines TRBV5-1 with TRBJ2-7, with D possibly being TRBD2 (5 bases). The CDR3 contains 15 residues. Germline V gives CDR1 SGHRS, CDR2 YFSETQ. Trimming removed 2 bases from V and 3 bases from J, with 15 bases in between. CDR3 nucleotides: TGCGCCAGCAGCTTCGACGGCACGGGATACTACGAGCAGTACTTC. It translates to CASSFDGTGYYEQYF.